This TCR beta chain was identified in a study of shared T cell receptors in the human thymus. Germline V CDR1 and CDR2: LGHNA, YNFKEQ. The junction had 18 bases not matched to a gene; V was cut back by 4 bases and J by 5 bases. The CDR3 totals 18 residues. Clones were read by immunoSEQ multiplex PCR, and TCRdb kept only the in-frame ones, dropping some. Altogether over 350,000 clones are present, approximately 95% being singletons, with the ten largest covering around 0.018%. The receptor comes from a human donor. The sample was thymocytes. The chain is built from TRBV4-2 and TRBJ1-1, with TRBD1 matching over 8 bases. CDR3 residues: CASSLSRPIQGVQTEAFF. The CDR3 nucleotides read TGTGCCAGCAGCCTTTCCCGTCCGATACAGGGGGTGCAGACTGAAGCTTTCTTT.